A selection of T cell receptor beta chains follows, all from one sample in a study of cytomegalovirus exposure and HLA in healthy donors. Libraries were prepared by immunoSEQ multiplex PCR; TCRdb keeps only in-frame clonotypes and omits some of them. This table has 150,000 to 250,000 clones, around three quarters appearing once. Sequencing was done on a sample of PBMCs. The receptor set was obtained from a man aged 25 to 40 in good health and CMV-seronegative. The CDR3 runs from the conserved cysteine through the conserved F or W. Each record gives: CDR3 DNA, CDR3 protein, J gene, D gene, clone size, V gene. D genes are given only for firm matches. Rows may omit the clone size; those that give it use once, few, many or a size class.

CDR3 DNA: TGCGCCAGCAGCTTAACTACCTTTGCCGGGGAGCTGTTTTTT
CDR3 protein: CASSLTTFAGELFF
J gene: TRBJ2-2
D gene: -
clone size: -
V gene: TRBV5-1

CDR3 DNA: TGTGCCAGCAGTTTATTGGGGGGAGGACTCGCTCCTGAGCAGTTCTTC
CDR3 protein: CASSLLGGGLAPEQFF
J gene: TRBJ2-1
D gene: -
clone size: once
V gene: TRBV28

CDR3 DNA: TGCGCCAGCAGTGAGTCGGTGGGAGATAGCTACAATGAGCAGTTCTTC
CDR3 protein: CASSESVGDSYNEQFF
J gene: TRBJ2-1
D gene: -
clone size: -
V gene: TRBV10-1

CDR3 DNA: TGTGCCAGCAGTAAAGGACACCCCTCACAAGATACGCAGTATTTT
CDR3 protein: CASSKGHPSQDTQYF
J gene: TRBJ2-3
D gene: -
clone size: once
V gene: TRBV27

CDR3 DNA: TGTGCCAGCAGCGGAACCGGACAGGGAACAAACACCATATATTTT
CDR3 protein: CASSGTGQGTNTIYF
J gene: TRBJ1-3
D gene: TRBD1
clone size: -
V gene: TRBV9

CDR3 DNA: TGTGCCATCAGTGAGTCAGGGCAGGGAAGCACAGATACGCAGTATTTT
CDR3 protein: CAISESGQGSTDTQYF
J gene: TRBJ2-3
D gene: -
clone size: -
V gene: TRBV10-3

CDR3 DNA: TGTGCCAGCAGCTACGGGACAGGGGGGGTCGATGGCTACACCTTC
CDR3 protein: CASSYGTGGVDGYTF
J gene: TRBJ1-2
D gene: TRBD1
clone size: -
V gene: TRBV28

CDR3 DNA: TGTGCCAGCAGTTCCGGGACTAGCAGCCAAGAGACCCAGTACTTC
CDR3 protein: CASSSGTSSQETQYF
J gene: TRBJ2-5
D gene: TRBD2
clone size: -
V gene: TRBV6-6

CDR3 DNA: TGTGCCAGCAGCAAAGGACAGGGGTCGTCGAACGAGCAGTACTTC
CDR3 protein: CASSKGQGSSNEQYF
J gene: TRBJ2-7
D gene: TRBD1
clone size: -
V gene: TRBV7-3

CDR3 DNA: TGCAGCGTTGATGGGACTAGCGGACCAAGCACAGATACGCAGTATTTT
CDR3 protein: CSVDGTSGPSTDTQYF
J gene: TRBJ2-3
D gene: TRBD2
clone size: -
V gene: TRBV29-1

CDR3 DNA: TGTGCCAGCTCACCGTCTACAGGGGACTATGGCTACACCTTC
CDR3 protein: CASSPSTGDYGYTF
J gene: TRBJ1-2
D gene: TRBD1
clone size: -
V gene: TRBV18

CDR3 DNA: TGTGCCAGCACCACCGGACTAGCGGGAGCCGAGCAGTACTTC
CDR3 protein: CASTTGLAGAEQYF
J gene: TRBJ2-7
D gene: TRBD2
clone size: -
V gene: TRBV28

CDR3 DNA: TGCGCCAGCAGACCGAGCCCACTAGCCAAAAACATTCAGTACTTC
CDR3 protein: CASRPSPLAKNIQYF
J gene: TRBJ2-4
D gene: -
clone size: -
V gene: TRBV5-1

CDR3 DNA: TGTGCCAGCAGTGGACTAGCCTCTACCGAGCAGTACTTC
CDR3 protein: CASSGLASTEQYF
J gene: TRBJ2-7
D gene: TRBD2
clone size: -
V gene: TRBV2

CDR3 DNA: TGTGCCAGCAGCTTATTCAGGGGGAACACCGGGGAGCTGTTTTTT
CDR3 protein: CASSLFRGNTGELFF
J gene: TRBJ2-2
D gene: -
clone size: -
V gene: TRBV7-2

CDR3 DNA: TGTGCCAGCAGCGACAGGGGGACCGCTGAAGCTTTCTTT
CDR3 protein: CASSDRGTAEAFF
J gene: TRBJ1-1
D gene: TRBD1
clone size: -
V gene: TRBV6-5

CDR3 DNA: TGTGCCAGCAGTTATAATCAAGAGACCCAGTACTTC
CDR3 protein: CASSYNQETQYF
J gene: TRBJ2-5
D gene: -
clone size: -
V gene: TRBV6-5

CDR3 DNA: TGCGCCAGCAGCTTGGTACGCGTGGAGACCCAGTACTTC
CDR3 protein: CASSLVRVETQYF
J gene: TRBJ2-5
D gene: -
clone size: once
V gene: TRBV5-1

CDR3 DNA: TGTGCCTGGAGTGAGGCGGGAGGGCCCCAGTTCTTC
CDR3 protein: CAWSEAGGPQFF
J gene: TRBJ2-1
D gene: TRBD2
clone size: -
V gene: TRBV30

CDR3 DNA: TGCGCCAGCAGCTTGATCCAGCGGGAGATCACCGGGGAGCTGTTTTTT
CDR3 protein: CASSLIQREITGELFF
J gene: TRBJ2-2
D gene: TRBD2
clone size: -
V gene: TRBV5-1

CDR3 DNA: TGTGCCAGCAGCCGTGGGACAGGGGGGGAAGAGACCCAGTACTTC
CDR3 protein: CASSRGTGGEETQYF
J gene: TRBJ2-5
D gene: TRBD1
clone size: -
V gene: TRBV9

CDR3 DNA: TGCGCCAGCAGCCAAGAGAGGAGGGCGTTGTCTCAGCCCCAGCATTTT
CDR3 protein: CASSQERRALSQPQHF
J gene: TRBJ1-5
D gene: -
clone size: -
V gene: TRBV4-1

CDR3 DNA: TGTGCCAGCAGTTCCGGGACAGGTCCTAACGAGCAGTACTTC
CDR3 protein: CASSSGTGPNEQYF
J gene: TRBJ2-7
D gene: TRBD1
clone size: -
V gene: TRBV28

CDR3 DNA: TGTGCCAGCAGTCACAGGACAGGGTCCTATGGCTACACCTTC
CDR3 protein: CASSHRTGSYGYTF
J gene: TRBJ1-2
D gene: TRBD1
clone size: -
V gene: TRBV5-8

CDR3 DNA: TGTGCCAGCAGCTTATTCGGAGGGGAGGAATTCGATGAGCAGTTCTTC
CDR3 protein: CASSLFGGEEFDEQFF
J gene: TRBJ2-1
D gene: -
clone size: -
V gene: TRBV7-9

CDR3 DNA: TGTGCCAGTAGTATGGTGAAGGGGGCCGGCGGGGAGCTGTTTTTT
CDR3 protein: CASSMVKGAGGELFF
J gene: TRBJ2-2
D gene: TRBD1
clone size: once
V gene: TRBV19

CDR3 DNA: TGTGCCTGGAGTGGATCTCTAGCGGGGCACCAAGAGACCCAGTACTTC
CDR3 protein: CAWSGSLAGHQETQYF
J gene: TRBJ2-5
D gene: TRBD2
clone size: -
V gene: TRBV30

CDR3 DNA: TGTGCCAGCAGCTTAGTAAGGAGGAACGCTGAAGCTTTCTTT
CDR3 protein: CASSLVRRNAEAFF
J gene: TRBJ1-1
D gene: -
clone size: -
V gene: TRBV13

CDR3 DNA: TGTGCCAGCAGTTCACGAGGGTCCGTAGCGGGAGTAGGCGAGCAGTACTTC
CDR3 protein: CASSSRGSVAGVGEQYF
J gene: TRBJ2-7
D gene: TRBD2
clone size: -
V gene: TRBV7-9

CDR3 DNA: TGCAGTGCCCCAAGCGGGAATGAGCAGTTCTTC
CDR3 protein: CSAPSGNEQFF
J gene: TRBJ2-1
D gene: -
clone size: few
V gene: TRBV20-1

CDR3 DNA: TGTGCCAGCAGCAAAGCGCAAACACTCAGGACCTACAATGAGCAGTTCTTC
CDR3 protein: CASSKAQTLRTYNEQFF
J gene: TRBJ2-1
D gene: -
clone size: -
V gene: TRBV21-1

CDR3 DNA: TGTGCCAGCTCACCAGATGACAACTACGAGCAGTACTTC
CDR3 protein: CASSPDDNYEQYF
J gene: TRBJ2-7
D gene: -
clone size: -
V gene: TRBV18

CDR3 DNA: TGTGCCAGCAGCCAAGGCTATTACAGGGGGCCTGGCAATCAGCCCCAGCATTTT
CDR3 protein: CASSQGYYRGPGNQPQHF
J gene: TRBJ1-5
D gene: TRBD1
clone size: -
V gene: TRBV14

CDR3 DNA: TGTGCCAGCAGCGTAGGCCAGTCCAATGAGCAGTTCTTC
CDR3 protein: CASSVGQSNEQFF
J gene: TRBJ2-1
D gene: -
clone size: few
V gene: TRBV9

CDR3 DNA: TGTGCCAGCAGTCGACTAGCGGGAGTGTCGAGTGAGCAGTTCTTC
CDR3 protein: CASSRLAGVSSEQFF
J gene: TRBJ2-1
D gene: TRBD2
clone size: -
V gene: TRBV27

CDR3 DNA: TGTGCCAGCAATGGGGCAGGGGAAGGAGATACGCAGTATTTT
CDR3 protein: CASNGAGEGDTQYF
J gene: TRBJ2-3
D gene: -
clone size: once
V gene: TRBV28

CDR3 DNA: TGCGCCAGCACCCGGACTAGCGGGACCGACGGGGAGCTGTTTTTT
CDR3 protein: CASTRTSGTDGELFF
J gene: TRBJ2-2
D gene: TRBD2
clone size: -
V gene: TRBV4-1

CDR3 DNA: TGCGCCAGCAGCTGGGGACTAGCGGGAGAGGACACCGGGGAGCTGTTTTTT
CDR3 protein: CASSWGLAGEDTGELFF
J gene: TRBJ2-2
D gene: TRBD2
clone size: -
V gene: TRBV10-1

CDR3 DNA: TGTGCCAGCAGTAAGAGTAATGAAAAACTGTTTTTT
CDR3 protein: CASSKSNEKLFF
J gene: TRBJ1-4
D gene: -
clone size: -
V gene: TRBV28

CDR3 DNA: TGTGCCACCTGTGAGGAGAACCAAGAGACCCAGTACTTC
CDR3 protein: CATCEENQETQYF
J gene: TRBJ2-5
D gene: -
clone size: -
V gene: TRBV5-4

CDR3 DNA: TGTGCCAGCAGCTGGGGAGGGACCGGGGAGCTGTTTTTT
CDR3 protein: CASSWGGTGELFF
J gene: TRBJ2-2
D gene: TRBD2
clone size: -
V gene: TRBV7-9

CDR3 DNA: TGTGCCAGCAGCCTATCCGGGACAGGGTATTACGAGCAGTACTTC
CDR3 protein: CASSLSGTGYYEQYF
J gene: TRBJ2-7
D gene: TRBD1
clone size: -
V gene: TRBV13

CDR3 DNA: TGTGCCACCGGGACAGGGTCTTTAGGGGGTGGCTACACCTTC
CDR3 protein: CATGTGSLGGGYTF
J gene: TRBJ1-2
D gene: TRBD1
clone size: -
V gene: TRBV28

CDR3 DNA: TGTGCCAGCAGCTTTGGTCGGGGGAACACCGGGGAGCTGTTTTTT
CDR3 protein: CASSFGRGNTGELFF
J gene: TRBJ2-2
D gene: -
clone size: few
V gene: TRBV11-3

CDR3 DNA: TGTGCCAGCAGTTACACAGGGGAGAACACTGAAGCTTTCTTT
CDR3 protein: CASSYTGENTEAFF
J gene: TRBJ1-1
D gene: TRBD1
clone size: -
V gene: TRBV6-5

CDR3 DNA: TGTGCCAGCAGCGCGACAGGGGAGTCAAGGGGCACTGAAGCTTTCTTT
CDR3 protein: CASSATGESRGTEAFF
J gene: TRBJ1-1
D gene: TRBD1
clone size: -
V gene: TRBV9

CDR3 DNA: TGTGCCAGCACCCGGAGCGGGAGGGCATCCTACAATGAGCAGTTCTTC
CDR3 protein: CASTRSGRASYNEQFF
J gene: TRBJ2-1
D gene: TRBD2
clone size: -
V gene: TRBV27

CDR3 DNA: TGCGCCAGCAGCTGGAAGGGACAGGGGGGAACTGAAGCTTTCTTT
CDR3 protein: CASSWKGQGGTEAFF
J gene: TRBJ1-1
D gene: TRBD1
clone size: -
V gene: TRBV5-1

CDR3 DNA: TGCGCCAGCAGCTTGGACGGGATCTCCTACGAGCAGTACTTC
CDR3 protein: CASSLDGISYEQYF
J gene: TRBJ2-7
D gene: -
clone size: -
V gene: TRBV5-1

CDR3 DNA: TGTGCCACCAGCAGATCCCTTCGGATAGCGGGAGGAGAGACCCAGTACTTC
CDR3 protein: CATSRSLRIAGGETQYF
J gene: TRBJ2-5
D gene: TRBD2
clone size: -
V gene: TRBV15

CDR3 DNA: TGCAGCGCTAAGACAGGGATTGAGACCCAGTACTTC
CDR3 protein: CSAKTGIETQYF
J gene: TRBJ2-5
D gene: TRBD1
clone size: -
V gene: TRBV29-1

CDR3 DNA: TGTGCCAGCAGCGCAGACACCGGGGAGCTGTTTTTT
CDR3 protein: CASSADTGELFF
J gene: TRBJ2-2
D gene: -
clone size: few
V gene: TRBV9

CDR3 DNA: TGTGCCAGCAGTGTAACTAGCGGGGATGTACTGAATGAGCAGTTCTTC
CDR3 protein: CASSVTSGDVLNEQFF
J gene: TRBJ2-1
D gene: TRBD2
clone size: -
V gene: TRBV2

CDR3 DNA: TGTGCCAGCATTCGGACAGACTCTGGAAACACCATATATTTT
CDR3 protein: CASIRTDSGNTIYF
J gene: TRBJ1-3
D gene: -
clone size: once
V gene: TRBV28

CDR3 DNA: TGTGCCAGCACCTTCGATACGAGCTCCTACGAGCAGTACTTC
CDR3 protein: CASTFDTSSYEQYF
J gene: TRBJ2-7
D gene: -
clone size: -
V gene: TRBV5-6

CDR3 DNA: TGTGCCACCACACCGGGACAGGGAGGCACCGGGGAGCTGTTTTTT
CDR3 protein: CATTPGQGGTGELFF
J gene: TRBJ2-2
D gene: TRBD1
clone size: -
V gene: TRBV2